This T cell receptor (beta chain) is from a study of blood T cell repertoires in COVID-19. As for the study in general: Both acute and convalescent COVID-19 samples were obtained from the United States, Italy and Spain. PBMCs, B-cell-depleted T cells, or T cells were the source of the cDNA or gDNA that made up the material.

The table came from immunoSEQ multiplex PCR; TCRdb's copy has only in-frame clones and leaves some out. Of over 80,000 clones listed, roughly 87% are singletons. The length of the CDR3 is 14 residues. The germline V gene encodes CDR1 SGHKS and CDR2 YYEKEE (reference sequence). V was clipped by 4 bases and J by 0 bases, with 10 bases between them. The genes are TRBV5-5 and TRBJ1-2; maybe TRBD1 (6 bases). This receptor was taken from a man aged 45-60 years with acute or convalescent COVID-19. Sequencing was performed on peripheral blood. The CDR3 reads CASSTGRANYGYTF. The CDR3 region has the DNA TGTGCCAGCAGCACAGGGAGAGCTAACTATGGCTACACCTTC. The full variable domain, in which reference TRBV5-5 and TRBJ1-2 provide the parts outside the CDR3, is DAGVTQSPTHLIKTRGQQVTLRCSPISGHKSVSWYQQVLGQGPQFIFQYYEKEERGRGNFPDRFSARQFPNYSSELNVNALLLGDSALYLCASSTGRANYGYTFGSGTRLTVV.